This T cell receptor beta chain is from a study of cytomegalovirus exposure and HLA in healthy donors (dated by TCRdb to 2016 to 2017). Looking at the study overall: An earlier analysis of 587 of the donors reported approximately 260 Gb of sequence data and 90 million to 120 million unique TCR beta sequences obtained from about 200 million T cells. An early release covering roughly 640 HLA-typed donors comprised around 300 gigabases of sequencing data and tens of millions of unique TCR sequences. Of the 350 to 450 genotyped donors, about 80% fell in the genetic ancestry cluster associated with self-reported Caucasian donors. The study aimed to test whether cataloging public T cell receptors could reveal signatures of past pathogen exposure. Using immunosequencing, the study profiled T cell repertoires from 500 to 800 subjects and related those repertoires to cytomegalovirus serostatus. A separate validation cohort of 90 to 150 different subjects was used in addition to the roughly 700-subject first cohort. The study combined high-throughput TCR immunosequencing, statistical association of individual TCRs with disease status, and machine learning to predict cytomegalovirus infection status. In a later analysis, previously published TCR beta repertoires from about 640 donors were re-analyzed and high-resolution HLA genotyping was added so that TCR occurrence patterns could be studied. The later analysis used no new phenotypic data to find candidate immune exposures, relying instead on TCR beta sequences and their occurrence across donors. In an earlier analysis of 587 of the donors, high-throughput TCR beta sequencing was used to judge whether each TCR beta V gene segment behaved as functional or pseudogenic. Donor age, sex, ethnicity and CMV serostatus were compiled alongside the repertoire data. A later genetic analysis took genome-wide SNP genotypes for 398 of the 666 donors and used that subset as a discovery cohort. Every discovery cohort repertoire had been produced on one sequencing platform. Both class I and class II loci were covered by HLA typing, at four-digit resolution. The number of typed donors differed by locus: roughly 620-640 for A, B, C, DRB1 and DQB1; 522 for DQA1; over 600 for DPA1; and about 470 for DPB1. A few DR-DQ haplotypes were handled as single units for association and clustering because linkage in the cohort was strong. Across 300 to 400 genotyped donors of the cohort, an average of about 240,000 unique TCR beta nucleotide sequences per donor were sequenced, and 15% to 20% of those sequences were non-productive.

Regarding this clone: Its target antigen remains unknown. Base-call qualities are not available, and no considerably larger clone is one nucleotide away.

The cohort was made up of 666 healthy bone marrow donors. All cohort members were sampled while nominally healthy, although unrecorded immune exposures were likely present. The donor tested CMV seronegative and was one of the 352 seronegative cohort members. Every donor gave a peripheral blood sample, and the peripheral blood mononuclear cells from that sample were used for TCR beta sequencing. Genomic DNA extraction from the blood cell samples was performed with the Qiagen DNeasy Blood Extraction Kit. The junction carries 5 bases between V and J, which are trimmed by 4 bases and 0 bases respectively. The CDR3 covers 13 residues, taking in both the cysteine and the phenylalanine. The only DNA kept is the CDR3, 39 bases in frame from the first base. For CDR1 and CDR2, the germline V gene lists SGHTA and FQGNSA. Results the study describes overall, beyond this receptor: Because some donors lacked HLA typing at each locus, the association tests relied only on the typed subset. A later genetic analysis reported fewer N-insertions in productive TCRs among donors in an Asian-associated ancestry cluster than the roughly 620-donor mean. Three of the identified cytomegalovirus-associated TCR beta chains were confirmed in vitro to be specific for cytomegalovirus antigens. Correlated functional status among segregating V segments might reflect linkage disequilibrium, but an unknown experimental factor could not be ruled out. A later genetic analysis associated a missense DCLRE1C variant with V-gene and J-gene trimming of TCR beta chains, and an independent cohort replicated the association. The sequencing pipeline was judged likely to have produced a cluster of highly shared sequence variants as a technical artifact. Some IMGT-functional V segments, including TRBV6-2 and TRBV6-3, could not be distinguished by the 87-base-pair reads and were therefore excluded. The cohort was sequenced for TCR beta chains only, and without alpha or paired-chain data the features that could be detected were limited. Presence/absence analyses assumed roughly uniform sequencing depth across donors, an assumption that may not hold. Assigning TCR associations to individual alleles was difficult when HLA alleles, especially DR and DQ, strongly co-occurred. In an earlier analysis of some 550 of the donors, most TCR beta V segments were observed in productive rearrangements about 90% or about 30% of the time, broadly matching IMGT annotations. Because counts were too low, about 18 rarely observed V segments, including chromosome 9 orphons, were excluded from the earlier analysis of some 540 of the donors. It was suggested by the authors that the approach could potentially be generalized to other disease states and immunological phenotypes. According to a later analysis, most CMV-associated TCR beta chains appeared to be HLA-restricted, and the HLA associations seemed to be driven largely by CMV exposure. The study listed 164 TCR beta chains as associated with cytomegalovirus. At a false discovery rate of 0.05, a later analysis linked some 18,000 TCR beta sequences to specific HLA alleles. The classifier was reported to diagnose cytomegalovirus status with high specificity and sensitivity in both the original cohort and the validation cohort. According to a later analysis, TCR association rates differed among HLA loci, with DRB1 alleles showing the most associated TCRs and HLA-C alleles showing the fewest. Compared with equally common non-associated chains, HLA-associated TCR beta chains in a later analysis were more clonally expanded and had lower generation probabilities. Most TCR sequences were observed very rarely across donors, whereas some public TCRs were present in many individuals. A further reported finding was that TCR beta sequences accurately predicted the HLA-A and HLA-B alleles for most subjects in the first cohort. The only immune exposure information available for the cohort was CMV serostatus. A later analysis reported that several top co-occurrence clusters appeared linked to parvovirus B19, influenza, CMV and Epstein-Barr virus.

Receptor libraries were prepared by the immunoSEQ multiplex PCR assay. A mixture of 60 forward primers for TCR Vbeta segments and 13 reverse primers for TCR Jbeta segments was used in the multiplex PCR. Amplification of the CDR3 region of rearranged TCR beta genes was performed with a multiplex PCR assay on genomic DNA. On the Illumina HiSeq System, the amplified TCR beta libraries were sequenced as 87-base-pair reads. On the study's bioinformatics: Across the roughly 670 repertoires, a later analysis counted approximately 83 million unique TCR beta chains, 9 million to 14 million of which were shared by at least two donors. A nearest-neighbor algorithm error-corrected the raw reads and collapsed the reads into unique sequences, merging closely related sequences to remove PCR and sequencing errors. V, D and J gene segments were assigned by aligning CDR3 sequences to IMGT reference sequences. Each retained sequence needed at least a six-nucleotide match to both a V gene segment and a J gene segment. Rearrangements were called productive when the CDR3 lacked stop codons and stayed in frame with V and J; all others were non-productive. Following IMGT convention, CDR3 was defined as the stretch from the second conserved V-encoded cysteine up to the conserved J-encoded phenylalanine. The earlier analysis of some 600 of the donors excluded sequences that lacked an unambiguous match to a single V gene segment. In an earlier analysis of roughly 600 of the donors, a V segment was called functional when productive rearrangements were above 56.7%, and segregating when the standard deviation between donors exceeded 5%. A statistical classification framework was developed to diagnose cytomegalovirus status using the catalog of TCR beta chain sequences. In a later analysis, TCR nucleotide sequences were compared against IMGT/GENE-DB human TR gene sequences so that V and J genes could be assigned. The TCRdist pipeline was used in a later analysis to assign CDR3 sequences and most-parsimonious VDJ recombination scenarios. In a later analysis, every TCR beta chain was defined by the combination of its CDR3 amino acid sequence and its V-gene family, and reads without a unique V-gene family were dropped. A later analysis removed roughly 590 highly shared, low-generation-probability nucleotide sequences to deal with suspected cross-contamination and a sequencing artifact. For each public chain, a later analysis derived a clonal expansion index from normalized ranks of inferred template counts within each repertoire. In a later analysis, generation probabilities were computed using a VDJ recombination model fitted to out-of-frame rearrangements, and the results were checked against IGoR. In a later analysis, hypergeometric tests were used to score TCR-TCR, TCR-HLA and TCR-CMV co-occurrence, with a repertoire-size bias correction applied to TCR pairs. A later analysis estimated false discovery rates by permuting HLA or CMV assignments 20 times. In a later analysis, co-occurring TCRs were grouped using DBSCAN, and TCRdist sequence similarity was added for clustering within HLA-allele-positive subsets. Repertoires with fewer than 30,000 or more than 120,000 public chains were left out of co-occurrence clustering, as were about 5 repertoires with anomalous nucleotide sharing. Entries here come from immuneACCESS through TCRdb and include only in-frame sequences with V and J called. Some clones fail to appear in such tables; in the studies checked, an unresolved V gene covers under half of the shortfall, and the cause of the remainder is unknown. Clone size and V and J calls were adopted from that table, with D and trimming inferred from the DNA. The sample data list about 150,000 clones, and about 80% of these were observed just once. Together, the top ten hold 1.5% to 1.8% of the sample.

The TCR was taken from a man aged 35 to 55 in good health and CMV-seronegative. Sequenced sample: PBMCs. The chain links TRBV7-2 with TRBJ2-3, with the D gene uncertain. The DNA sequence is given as TGTGCCAGCAGCTCCTCTAGCACAGATACGCAGTATTTT. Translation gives CASSSSSTDTQYF.